A single sample gave rise to the 20 T cell receptor beta chains below, sequenced in a study of T-cell reconstitution after alpha-beta-depleted transplantation in children. Using unique molecular identifiers, the investigators prepared the TCRbeta library. One entry per CDR3 protein, called by TCRdb with MiXCR from the PCR reads. This sample carries 550,000 to 600,000 distinct CDR3 sequences, under 30% of them seen once, and the ten largest clones take roughly 14%. The sequences come from PBMCs, mostly from graft donor cells, collected 360 days after TCRalphabeta/CD19-depleted stem cell transplant. These receptors came from a boy less than two years old who had a stem cell transplant for acute myeloid leukemia, so the T cells may come from the graft donor.

This chain joins TRBV20-1 and TRBJ2-5, with D uncertain. Germline V lookup: CDR1 DFQATT, CDR2 SNEGSKA (reference sequence). The CDR3 is made up of 13 amino acids. Trimming stripped 6 bases from V and 0 bases from J, with 11 bases between. The CDR3 DNA sequence: TGCAGTGCGGGCGGAGTCGACCAAGAGACCCAGTACTTC. Its protein is CSAGGVDQETQYF.

A remark on this clonotype: A much larger clonotype is one base distant, so this may be a read error. No conserved phenylalanine or tryptophan is present at the end of the CDR3, so a read error is the likely explanation. The V and J genes are TRBV20-1 and TRBJ1-1; D gene ambiguous. V was pared by 6 bases and J by 4 bases, with 12 bases between. In germline, CDR1 is DFQATT, CDR2 SNEGSKA (reference sequence). This CDR3 has 12 amino acids. Here the CDR3 reads CSAQAQITEAFC. The CDR3 DNA reads as TGCAGTGCACAAGCACAGATCACTGAAGCTTTCTGT.

There are a few counts of this clonotype. The chain couples TRBV10-2 to TRBJ2-7, with TRBD1 matching over 7 bases. After removal of 4 bases from V and 2 bases from J, the junction contained 5 bases not matched to a gene. The CDR3 spans 14 residues. Per the germline V gene, CDR1 is WSHSY and CDR2 is SAAADI. Here the CDR3 DNA reads TGCGCCAGCAGTGTTACAGGGGCCCCCTACGAGCAGTACGTC. Protein: CASSVTGAPYEQYV.

The CDR3 sequence is CASSQSPQPQHF. CDR3 nucleotide sequence: TGTGCCAGCAGCCAATCACCTCAGCCCCAGCATTTT. This sequence joins TRBV16 and TRBJ1-5; D not certain. From germline, CDR1 is KGHSY and CDR2 FQNENV. The V and J ends lost 0 bases and 6 bases respectively, with 3 bases between them. There are 12 residues in the CDR3. Full variable domain (rest looked up from reference TRBV16 and TRBJ1-5): GEEVAQTPKHLVRGEGQKAKLYCAPIKGHSYVFWYQQVLKNEFKFLISFQNENVFDETGMPKERFSAKCLPNSPCSLEIQATKLEDSAVYFCASSQSPQPQHFGDGTRLSIL.

This clonotype has a count of ten or more. The chain combines TRBV20-1 with TRBJ2-5, with 10 bases fitting TRBD1. Germline CDR1 is DFQATT and CDR2 is SNEGSKA (reference sequence). V lost 6 bases and J lost 5; bases outside the gene matches: 12. This CDR3 is 15 amino acids long. The CDR3: CSASGTGEKRETQYF. In DNA, the CDR3 is TGCAGTGCGTCCGGGACAGGGGAAAAGAGGGAGACCCAGTACTTC.

J is TRBJ2-1 and V is TRBV29-1; 8 nucleotides agree with TRBD1. This CDR3 spans 16 amino acids. The germline V gene has CDR1 SQVTM and CDR2 ANQGSEA. V shed 2 bases and J 7 bases; nucleotides not matched to a gene: 13. The CDR3 region has the DNA TGCAGCGTTGAACCAATTCGCAGGGGGCGCGGGAATGAGCAGTTCTTC. Protein product: CSVEPIRRGRGNEQFF.

This rearrangement joins TRBV5-1 to TRBJ2-1; TRBD2 matches 8 bases. The CDR3 contains 17 residues. V shed 7 bases and J 0 bases; nucleotides not matched to a gene: 12. CDR1 is SGHRS, CDR2 YFSETQ, per germline. CDR3 sequence reads: CASGLAGGPPSYNEQFF. CDR3 in DNA: TGCGCCAGCGGCCTTGCGGGGGGCCCCCCCTCCTACAATGAGCAGTTCTTC.

The table lists this clonotype with many counts. V is TRBV5-5 and J is TRBJ2-3; D is undetermined. In germline, CDR1 is SGHKS, CDR2 YYEKEE (reference sequence). V gave up 4 bases and J gave up 3 bases, with 9 bases separating them. The CDR3 runs to 13 residues. This CDR3 reads CASSLQETDTQYF. The DNA for the CDR3 is TGTGCCAGCAGCCTACAAGAAACAGATACGCAGTATTTT.

V is TRBV24-1 and J is TRBJ2-1; D uncertain. The CDR3 extends over 13 amino acids. Trimming removed 3 bases at V and 10 bases at J, with 12 bases between. The germline V gene has CDR1 KGHDR and CDR2 SFDVKD. The CDR3 region is CATSDRSVGEQFF. The CDR3 DNA is TGTGCCACCAGTGATCGCTCGGTGGGCGAGCAGTTCTTC.

The rearrangement joins TRBV20-1 to TRBJ2-1; perhaps TRBD2 as D (7 bases). CDR3 length equals 14 residues. V was cut by 6 bases and J by 6 bases, with 18 bases left in between. The V gene's germline CDR1 is DFQATT and CDR2 SNEGSKA (reference sequence). Written as DNA, the CDR3 is TGCAGTGCCTCCACGGCGGGGGCTCTCAATGAGCAGTTCTTC. Its protein product is CSASTAGALNEQFF.

This clonotype turned up a few times. CDR3 nucleotides: TGTGCCAGCAGCGTCCCGGCTAACACAGATACGCAGTATTTT. Its protein product is CASSVPANTDTQYF. The chain uses TRBV5-6 and TRBJ2-3; D not certain. Trimming took 4 bases from V and 2 from J, leaving 11 bases between them. The CDR3 sequence is 14 residues long. Germline CDR1 reads SGHDT; CDR2 reads YYEEEE.

This clonotype was observed a few times. V usage is TRBV20-1 and J usage is TRBJ2-1; TRBD1 agrees at 9 bases. The CDR3 is made up of 14 amino acids. Germline V lookup: CDR1 DFQATT, CDR2 SNEGSKA (reference sequence). After removal of 3 bases from V and 3 bases from J, the junction contained 3 bases not matched to a gene. For the CDR3, the DNA is TGCAGTGCTAGCGGGACAGGGCTCTACAATGAGCAGTTCTTC. Translating gives CSASGTGLYNEQFF.

In this sample, this clonotype turned up once. V usage is TRBV4-1 and J usage is TRBJ2-3; TRBD1 is a possible D gene (6 bases). Per germline, CDR1 MGHRA and CDR2 YSYEKL. Trimming removed 7 bases from V and 2 bases from J, with 16 bases in between. This CDR3 region has 15 residues. CDR3 amino acids: CASTPDRLITDTQYF. In DNA, the CDR3 is TGCGCCAGCACTCCGGACAGACTTATCACAGATACGCAGTATTTT.

V usage is TRBV20-1 and J usage is TRBJ2-2; D tentatively fits TRBD1 or TRBD2 (6 bases each). Germline V gives CDR1 DFQATT, CDR2 SNEGSKA (reference sequence). V dropped 6 bases and J dropped 4 bases, with 12 bases sitting between them. The CDR3 is 13 amino acids. The CDR3 bases are TGCAGTGCCGCGGGACACCCCACCGGGGAGCTGTTTTTT. Protein product: CSAAGHPTGELFF.

The chain has TRBV20-1 and TRBJ2-3; 7 bases match TRBD1. Germline CDR1 DFQATT, CDR2 SNEGSKA (reference sequence). The CDR3 spans 16 residues. The junction had 15 bases not matched to a gene; V was cut back by 5 bases and J by 4 bases. CDR3 sequence (DNA): TGCAGTGCTGCCACAACAGGGGCAGGGTCGGCAGATACGCAGTATTTT. Its translation is CSAATTGAGSADTQYF.

This clonotype was counted a few times. V gene TRBV12-3 or TRBV12-4 combines with J gene TRBJ1-2; no reliable D call. V shed 6 bases and J shed 4 bases, with 12 bases lying between them. This CDR3 contains 13 residues. The CDR3 is CASSTGHSYGYTF. The CDR3 DNA reads as TGTGCCAGCAGCACGGGCCACAGCTATGGCTACACCTTC.

This clonotype was counted many times. The chain has TRBV20-1 and TRBJ2-1; 12 bases map to TRBD2. J was trimmed by 9 bases and V by 3 bases; bases with no gene match: 3. Looked up from germline, CDR1 is DFQATT and CDR2 is SNEGSKA (reference sequence). The CDR3 has 13 residues. The CDR3 coding sequence is TGCAGTGCTAGGAGGACTAGCGGGACTGAGCAGTTCTTC. Its translation is CSARRTSGTEQFF.

The J gene is TRBJ2-1, the V gene TRBV12-3 or TRBV12-4, with D maybe TRBD2 (5 bases). The V and J ends lost 7 bases and 0 bases respectively, with 22 bases between them. This CDR3 region has 18 residues. The CDR3 sequence: CASTRPLGPTSSYNEQFF. Here the CDR3 DNA reads TGTGCCAGCACCCGCCCGTTGGGCCCAACTAGCTCCTACAATGAGCAGTTCTTC.

This chain connects TRBV4-1 to TRBJ2-7; 9 bases align to TRBD1. The CDR3 is made up of 17 amino acids. V was pared by 3 bases and J by 3 bases, with 12 bases of the junction left unmatched. Per germline, CDR1 MGHRA and CDR2 YSYEKL. The CDR3 spells CASSHELSGTGLYEQYF. In DNA form, the CDR3 reads TGCGCCAGCAGCCATGAACTCTCCGGGACAGGGCTCTACGAGCAGTACTTC.

There are many counts of this clonotype. V usage is TRBV10-2 and J usage is TRBJ2-1; the match to TRBD2 covers 10 bases. Looked up from germline, CDR1 is WSHSY and CDR2 is SAAADI. The CDR3 loop spans 14 amino acids. The V segment lost 7 bases and the J segment 6 bases; nucleotides outside the gene matches: 6. The CDR3 coding sequence is TGCGCCAGCAAACGAGCGGGGGGGCCCAATGAGCAGTTCTTC. Its translation: CASKRAGGPNEQFF.